The table lists the clone carrying this T cell receptor (beta chain) with a few counts. Proliferating CFSE-low CD3+CD4+ and CD3+CD8+ responders were sorted after the reaction. There are 15 residues in the CDR3. CDR1 and CDR2 from the germline V gene are MNHNS and SASEGT. J was trimmed by 4 bases and V by 6 bases; bases with no gene match: 7. The sample is drawn from a study of graft-versus-host responses after intestinal transplantation. Overall study context: Transplants given to recipients were multivisceral, liver-intestinal, or isolated intestinal. Findings of the study overall: Detection of GvH clones occurred in recipient marrow, and some had their first appearance in ileum or blood.

Sequencing used immunoSEQ multiplex PCR; TCRdb keeps in-frame clones, though not all of them. Of some 5,000 clones listed, roughly 29% are singletons. The sample consisted of alloreactive CD4+ T cells from a mixed lymphocyte reaction culture, taken before transplantation. Regarding subset: CFSE-low proliferating T cells sorted from approximately six-day pre-transplant mixed lymphocyte reaction (GvH or HvG direction). This chain uses TRBV6-1 with TRBJ1-1, with 11 bases identical to TRBD1. This TCR came from a human patient who was an organ donor for intestinal transplantation. The chain's CDR3 is CASRSSGTGGTEAFF. The CDR3 bases are TGTGCCAGCAGAAGTTCCGGGACAGGGGGCACTGAAGCTTTCTTT.